The entry below gives a single T cell receptor beta chain sequence along with its context. In the authors' methods: Cell counts per sample came from amplifying reference gene primers. Method: immunoSEQ multiplex PCR; TCRdb's copy keeps in-frame clones and lacks some. The DNA gave D and trimming, while V, J and clone size come from that table. The sample shows approximately 150,000 clones, roughly 86% of them seen only once. This sample is part of a study of blood T cell repertoires in COVID-19. Germline CDR1 is SNHLY and CDR2 is FYNNEI. Trimming shortened V by 4 bases and J by 9 bases, and 13 bases separated the two germline ends. The CDR3 extends over 13 amino acids. Followed longitudinally, the Seattle patients had been enrolled during active infection.

The sequence came from a woman aged 80 or older with COVID-19, enrolled during active disease. V and J are TRBV2 and TRBJ1-5, with D possibly matching TRBD1 (5 bases). Sequenced material: peripheral blood. The CDR3 sequence is CASSAGAGGPQHF. CDR3 bases: TGTGCCAGCAGTGCGGGAGCCGGGGGGCCCCAGCATTTT.